This T cell receptor beta chain comes out of a study of T cells in Graves' hyperthyroidism and ophthalmopathy. There were TCR beta CDR3 regions amplified from RNA transcripts. An initial round of RT-PCR targeting the TCR CDR3 relied on the HTBI primer set. MiXCR, run by TCRdb on the multiplex PCR reads, gives a single entry per CDR3 protein. The sample records fewer than 250,000 distinct CDR3 sequences, approximately 16% being singletons. After removal of 5 bases from V and 7 bases from J, the junction contained 12 bases not matched to a gene. CDR1 and CDR2 from the germline V gene are MDHEN and SYDVKM. The CDR3 sequence is 16 residues long. This clonotype has ten or more counts. Its antigen is not known. Study-level results: Most clonotypes that expanded in the thyroid above 0.001 also showed up in blood.

Sequenced sample: blood. The sequence was collected from a woman aged 18-29 years with Graves' ophthalmopathy. The chain carries TRBV28 and TRBJ2-1; 9 nucleotides match TRBD2. CDR3 protein: CASSDLWRGGGNEQFF. The CDR3 nucleotides read TGTGCCAGCAGTGACCTCTGGCGGGGGGGTGGGAATGAGCAGTTCTTC.